This T cell receptor (beta chain) is drawn from a study of T cell responses to AZD1222 COVID-19 vaccine. V was pared by 4 bases and J by 0 bases, with 3 bases of the junction left unmatched. Looked up from germline, CDR1 is MGHRA and CDR2 is YSYEKL. This CDR3 spans 15 amino acids. Profiled with immunoSEQ multiplex PCR; TCRdb holds only in-frame clones, not every one. The sample holds some 60,000 clones, more than 60% seen once. This clone came up a few times. The clonotype was recovered from an adult who received the AZD1222 COVID-19 vaccine. The source was peripheral blood, collected 28 days after the second AZD1222 dose. V gene TRBV4-1 combines with J gene TRBJ2-3, with 8 bases identical to TRBD2. The CDR3 region is CASSLAGTSTDTQYF. The CDR3 DNA sequence: TGCGCCAGCAGCCTAGCGGGAACTAGCACAGATACGCAGTATTTT.